Included here is one T cell receptor (beta chain) sequence, with context. Other DNA variants within this sample encode the same CDR3. This sample was taken from a study of cytomegalovirus exposure and HLA in healthy donors. The study ran its PCR with 60 Vbeta and 13 Jbeta primers. Assay used: immunoSEQ multiplex PCR; TCRdb lists only in-frame clones, some missing. The table records a few hundred thousand clones, about nine tenths of them present only once. Germline V gene data show CDR1 as MNHEY and CDR2 as SVGAGI. This CDR3 region has 12 residues. V was clipped by 6 bases and J by 7 bases; unmatched bases: 3.

The origin of this receptor is a girl aged 2-10 years in good health and CMV-seronegative. V is TRBV6-5 and J is TRBJ1-2, with TRBD1 matching 9 bases. The specimen was PBMCs. The CDR3 loop is CASSSTGGGYTF. As DNA, the CDR3 is TGTGCCAGCAGCTCGACAGGGGGTGGCTACACCTTC.